This TCR beta chain came from a study of shared clonotypes between healthy human individuals. Notes on the study in general: The study drew on few donors, limiting represented genetic and exposure-history diversity.

This clone appeared a single time. Its antigen is unknown. The germline gives CDR1 SGHRS, CDR2 YFSETQ. V was trimmed by 0 bases and J by 0 bases, leaving 16 bases between them. The CDR3 runs to 19 residues. It was at deep level that the assay was run. Sorted-subset replicate PCRs used around 0.2 ug DNA, some 33,000 T cell genomes. Method: immunoSEQ multiplex PCR; TCRdb's copy keeps in-frame clones and lacks some. Among about 1 million clones listed, roughly 80% were seen once. The clonotype was recovered from a young man in good health. The chain is built from TRBV5-1 and TRBJ2-6; D remains ambiguous. Material: memory CD4+ T cells sorted from blood. Noted subset: CD45RA-negative fraction. The CDR3 protein is CASSLASGHPGSGANVLTF. The DNA of the CDR3 is TGCGCCAGCAGCTTGGCCTCGGGCCACCCCGGCTCTGGGGCCAACGTCCTGACTTTC. The entire variable domain, with the rest obtained from reference TRBV5-1 and TRBJ2-6, is as follows: KAGVTQTPRYLIKTRGQQVTLSCSPISGHRSVSWYQQTPGQGLQFLFEYFSETQRNKGNFPGRFSGRQFSNSRSEMNVSTLELGDSALYLCASSLASGHPGSGANVLTFGAGSRLTVL.